Presented here are 4 T cell receptor beta chains from one specimen sequenced in a study of blood T cell repertoires in COVID-19. This table comes from immunoSEQ multiplex PCR, and its TCRdb copy is limited to in-frame clones, with some not included. Of fewer than 250,000 clones listed, about 91% are singletons. The sequenced material came from PBMCs or T cells enriched from blood (not recorded which). The receptors originated from a woman aged 25 to 39 with acute COVID-19.

The V gene is TRBV15, the J gene TRBJ1-3; D remains ambiguous. From germline, CDR1 is LNHNV and CDR2 YYDKDF (reference sequence). The CDR3 is made up of 15 amino acids. V was pared by 0 bases and J by 3 bases, with 9 bases between. The CDR3 spells CATSRDGQLGNTIYF. In DNA form, the CDR3 reads TGTGCCACCAGCAGAGATGGGCAGCTTGGAAACACCATATATTTT.

The CDR3 region is CASSLTDPRENTEAFF. The CDR3 region has the DNA TGTGCCAGCAGCCTGACAGACCCAAGAGAGAACACTGAAGCTTTCTTT. The chain joins TRBV7-6 to TRBJ1-1, with D possibly TRBD1 on 5 matching bases. V lost 5 bases and J 1 base, leaving 17 bases between the germline ends. This CDR3 comprises 16 residues. Germline V lookup: CDR1 SGHVS, CDR2 FNYEAQ.

The V gene is TRBV3-1 (or the pseudogene TRBV3-2), the J gene TRBJ2-1; TRBD1 matches at 8 bases. The trim removed 3 bases at V and 6 bases at J, leaving 4 bases unmatched. Germline V gene lookup returns CDR1 LGHDT and CDR2 YNNKEL (reference sequence). CDR3 length equals 14 residues. The CDR3 loop is CASSHSDRANEQFF. The CDR3 DNA follows: TGTGCCAGCAGCCACTCGGACAGGGCCAATGAGCAGTTCTTC.

The chain couples TRBV30 to TRBJ2-1; tentative D call: TRBD1 (5 bases). The CDR3 is made up of 14 amino acids. V lost 4 bases and J lost 0, with 10 bases in between. Germline V gene data show CDR1 as GTSNPN and CDR2 as SVGIG (reference sequence). CDR3: CAWKGFSSYNEQFF. DNA of the CDR3: TGTGCCTGGAAGGGGTTTAGCTCCTACAATGAGCAGTTCTTC. The full variable domain, rest sourced from reference TRBV30 and TRBJ2-1, is SQTIHQWPATLVQPVGSPLSLECTVEGTSNPNLYWYRQAAGRGLQLLFYSVGIGQISSEVPQNLSASRPQDRQFILSSKKLLLSDSGFYLCAWKGFSSYNEQFFGPGTRLTVL.